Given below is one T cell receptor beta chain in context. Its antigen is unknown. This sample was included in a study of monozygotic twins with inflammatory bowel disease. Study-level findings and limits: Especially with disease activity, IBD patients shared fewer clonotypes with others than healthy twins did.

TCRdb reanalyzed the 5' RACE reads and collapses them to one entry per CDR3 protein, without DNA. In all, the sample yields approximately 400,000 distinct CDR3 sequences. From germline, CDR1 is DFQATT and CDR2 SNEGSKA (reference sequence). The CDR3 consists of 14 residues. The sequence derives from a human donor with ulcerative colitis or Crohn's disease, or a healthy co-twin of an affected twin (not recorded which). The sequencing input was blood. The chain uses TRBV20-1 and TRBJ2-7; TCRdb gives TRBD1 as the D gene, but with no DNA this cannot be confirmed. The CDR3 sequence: CSATRGGYDYEQYF.